This T cell receptor beta chain was sequenced in a study of blood T cell repertoires in COVID-19. Study context: Acute and convalescent COVID-19 specimens originated in the United States, Italy and Spain.

This table comes from immunoSEQ multiplex PCR, and its TCRdb copy is limited to in-frame clones, with some not included. The repertoire holds approximately 300,000 clones, about 90% seen once, with 5% to 7.5% in the top ten. The CDR3 spans 14 residues. Trimming removed 1 base from V and 6 bases from J, with 10 bases in between. Germline V gene sequence: CDR1 LNHNV, CDR2 YYDKDF (reference sequence). This TCR came from a man between 18 and 35 years old who had recovered from COVID-19. The sequencing input was peripheral blood. V is TRBV15 and J is TRBJ2-1, with a possible D match to TRBD1 (5 bases). The CDR3 nucleotides are TGTGCCACCAGCAGAGGCCAGACAGTCAATGAGCAGTTCTTC. Residues: CATSRGQTVNEQFF.